These T cell receptor beta chains were read from a single sample in a study of neurological immune-mediated disorders. TCRdb used MiXCR to reprocess the 5' RACE reads, holding one entry per CDR3 protein. Here the sample spans over 55,000 distinct CDR3 sequences, more than 8% being singletons. Sequencing was performed on PBMCs. The receptors shown here come from a man aged 25 to 45 in good health. CDR3s include the opening cysteine and the closing phenylalanine or tryptophan. A D gene is named only where the DNA matches it firmly. For some rows the clone size is stated as once, few or many, or as a class when expanded; others skip it.

clone size	V gene	D gene	J gene	CDR3 length	CDR3 protein	CDR3 DNA
many	TRBV12-3/TRBV12-4	.	TRBJ1-1	14	CASSFGQMNTEAFF	TGTGCCAGCAGTTTCGGACAAATGAACACTGAAGCTTTCTTT
many	TRBV5-1	.	TRBJ2-6	17	CASSLELQSSGANVLTF	TGCGCCAGCAGCTTGGAGCTACAGAGCTCTGGGGCCAACGTCCTGACTTTC
medium-sized	TRBV12-3/TRBV12-4	.	TRBJ2-2	13	CASSLSITGELFF	TGTGCCAGCAGTTTATCTATAACCGGGGAGCTGTTTTTT
many	TRBV7-2	.	TRBJ1-1	11	CASFSNTEAFF	TGTGCCAGCTTTTCGAACACTGAAGCTTTCTTT
many	TRBV20-1	.	TRBJ2-1	17	CSARHLDWGKTDNEQFF	TGCAGTGCTAGACACCTTGACTGGGGAAAAACAGACAATGAGCAGTTCTTC
many	TRBV15	.	TRBJ2-3	12	CATSAAWDTQYF	TGTGCCACCAGCGCCGCGTGGGATACGCAGTATTTT
many	TRBV7-9	TRBD1	TRBJ1-4	15	CASSLWTGENEKLFF	TGTGCCAGCAGCTTGTGGACAGGCGAAAATGAAAAACTGTTTTTT
many	TRBV10-3	TRBD2	TRBJ2-5	16	CAISESLAGAFETQYF	TGTGCCATCAGTGAGTCACTAGCGGGAGCTTTTGAGACCCAGTACTTC
many	TRBV29-1	TRBD2	TRBJ2-7	14	CSVKRGTSENEQYF	TGCAGCGTTAAAAGGGGGACTAGTGAAAACGAGCAGTACTTC
.	TRBV5-5	.	TRBJ2-4	16	CASSPRGGLAKNIQYF	TGTGCCAGCAGCCCCCGAGGTGGTTTAGCCAAAAACATTCAGTACTTC
many	TRBV4-2	TRBD2	TRBJ2-3	13	CASSGRLADTQYF	TGTGCGAGTAGCGGGAGGCTCGCAGATACGCAGTATTTT
few	TRBV20-1	TRBD1	TRBJ2-7	14	CSARARDRGYEQYF	TGCAGTGCTAGAGCCCGGGACAGGGGCTACGAGCAGTACTTC
many	TRBV5-1	.	TRBJ2-7	15	CASSLGGAVTYEQYF	TGCGCCAGCAGCTTGGGAGGGGCGGTAACCTACGAGCAGTACTTC
many	TRBV5-1	TRBD1	TRBJ2-7	15	CASSLLQGARYEQYF	TGCGCCAGCAGCTTGCTACAGGGGGCGCGGTACGAGCAGTACTTC
many	TRBV9	TRBD2	TRBJ2-1	20	CASSVSRSVGWGLVDNEQFF	TGTGCCAGCAGCGTCTCCCGCAGCGTAGGGTGGGGACTAGTTGACAATGAGCAGTTCTTC
many	TRBV10-2	TRBD2	TRBJ2-1	14	CASSTGLASGEQFF	TGCGCCAGCAGTACGGGACTAGCTAGCGGTGAGCAGTTCTTC
many	TRBV5-1	TRBD1	TRBJ1-4	15	CASSLVRGPDEKLFF	TGCGCCAGCAGCTTGGTCAGGGGGCCGGATGAAAAACTGTTTTTT
many	TRBV12-3/TRBV12-4	TRBD1	TRBJ2-1	18	CASSPRGLAPFGYTEQFF	TGTGCCAGCAGTCCTAGGGGGCTAGCCCCGTTCGGGTATACTGAGCAGTTCTTC
.	TRBV6-6	.	TRBJ1-2	12	CASTGGNYGYTF	TGTGCCAGCACTGGGGGTAACTATGGCTACACCTTC
many	TRBV7-2	.	TRBJ2-3	15	CASSLAKSAPDTQYF	TGTGCCAGCAGCTTAGCGAAGTCAGCCCCAGATACGCAGTATTTT
many	TRBV20-1	TRBD1	TRBJ2-7	14	CSARDPDRAHEQYF	TGCAGTGCTAGAGACCCGGACAGGGCCCACGAGCAGTACTTC
many	TRBV20-1	TRBD1	TRBJ1-2	14	CSAVPGQSGYGYTF	TGCAGTGCTGTACCGGGACAGAGCGGCTATGGCTACACCTTC
few	TRBV20-1	.	TRBJ2-7	12	CSAGSYVIEQYF	TGCAGTGCTGGAAGTTACGTTATCGAGCAGTACTTC
many	TRBV18	.	TRBJ1-1	17	CASSPRIQREENTEAFF	TGTGCCAGCTCACCACGAATTCAGCGTGAAGAGAACACTGAAGCTTTCTTT
many	TRBV20-1	TRBD2	TRBJ2-3	17	CSARDLRLAGGTDTQYF	TGCAGTGCTAGAGATCTCCGACTAGCGGGAGGCACAGATACGCAGTATTTT
many	TRBV5-1	.	TRBJ2-7	13	CASSRTETGEQYF	TGCGCCAGCAGCCGGACCGAAACGGGGGAGCAGTACTTC
many	TRBV28	TRBD2	TRBJ2-7	17	CASSQGLAGGGEYEQYF	TGTGCCAGCAGTCAAGGACTAGCGGGAGGGGGGGAGTACGAGCAGTACTTC
few	TRBV20-1	TRBD1	TRBJ1-5	14	CSARGTGWGTPQHF	TGCAGTGCTAGAGGGACAGGATGGGGAACGCCCCAGCATTTT
many	TRBV20-1	TRBD2	TRBJ2-5	14	CSASPAGHQETQYF	TGCAGTGCTAGCCCAGCGGGACACCAAGAGACCCAGTACTTC
many	TRBV5-1	.	TRBJ2-5	16	CASSLGSGTGGETQYF	TGCGCCAGCAGCTTGGGATCCGGAACTGGTGGAGAGACCCAGTACTTC
many	TRBV20-1	TRBD1	TRBJ2-2	16	CSAERQGEGLTGELFF	TGCAGTGCTGAAAGACAGGGGGAAGGCCTCACCGGGGAGCTGTTTTTT
many	TRBV20-1	.	TRBJ1-2	15	CSAGGGDISNYGYTF	TGCAGTGCTGGGGGCGGGGACATCAGTAACTATGGCTACACCTTC
many	TRBV20-1	.	TRBJ1-1	14	CSARAGGGDTEAFF	TGCAGTGCTAGAGCCGGGGGAGGGGATACTGAAGCTTTCTTT
many	TRBV29-1	.	TRBJ1-2	11	CSYRTDYGYTF	TGCAGCTACCGGACAGACTATGGCTACACCTTC
many	TRBV10-3	TRBD1	TRBJ2-2	15	CAINPGQSNTGELFF	TGTGCCATCAACCCGGGACAGTCGAACACCGGGGAGCTGTTTTTT
.	TRBV2	.	TRBJ1-4	15	CASSNTGFSNEKLFF	TGTGCCAGCAGTAACACAGGGTTTTCTAATGAAAAACTGTTTTTT
.	TRBV4-2	TRBD1	TRBJ2-2	16	CASSQGRQGKGGELFF	TGTGCCAGCAGCCAAGGGCGACAGGGTAAAGGCGGGGAGCTGTTTTTT
many	TRBV7-9	.	TRBJ2-1	12	CASSLGFDEQFF	TGTGCCAGCAGCTTAGGGTTCGATGAGCAGTTCTTC
.	TRBV7-7	.	TRBJ2-2	17	CASSFDRNIGNTGELFF	TGTGCCAGCAGCTTCGACCGGAACATTGGGAACACCGGGGAGCTGTTTTTT
many	TRBV7-2	.	TRBJ1-2	14	CASSLGSTGYGYTF	TGTGCCAGCAGCTTGGGGTCGACGGGCTATGGCTACACCTTC
many	TRBV5-1	.	TRBJ1-6	14	CASSKDSSNSPLHF	TGCGCCAGCAGCAAGGACAGTTCTAATTCACCCCTCCACTTT
many	TRBV29-1	.	TRBJ2-7	13	CSVDRLSGDEQYF	TGCAGCGTTGACAGGCTGAGTGGCGACGAGCAGTACTTC
few	TRBV18	.	TRBJ2-7	16	CASSPPEGLGSYEQYF	TGTGCCAGCTCACCACCTGAGGGTTTGGGTTCCTACGAGCAGTACTTC
many	TRBV27	.	TRBJ1-2	18	CASSPDLRRTGAINGYTF	TGTGCCAGCAGCCCAGACCTGCGACGGACCGGCGCGATTAATGGCTACACCTTC
many	TRBV10-3	TRBD1	TRBJ1-5	13	CASTGGNNQPQHF	TGTGCCAGCACAGGGGGCAACAATCAGCCCCAGCATTTT
many	TRBV5-6	TRBD2	TRBJ2-1	17	CASSGAQPGLGTDEQFF	TGTGCCAGCAGCGGGGCCCAACCGGGACTAGGGACCGATGAGCAGTTCTTC
many	TRBV5-1	.	TRBJ1-1	13	CASSLRENTEAFF	TGCGCCAGCAGCTTGCGGGAGAACACTGAAGCTTTCTTT
many	TRBV29-1	.	TRBJ2-7	13	CSVVSGGTYEQYF	TGCAGCGTTGTTTCCGGCGGGACGTACGAGCAGTACTTC
many	TRBV20-1	TRBD1	TRBJ1-5	16	CSATLTGGVRSQPQHF	TGCAGTGCTACTTTGACAGGGGGCGTGAGGTCTCAGCCCCAGCATTTT
.	TRBV7-9	.	TRBJ2-7	13	CASGFLKAYEHYF	TGTGCCAGCGGCTTTTTGAAGGCCTACGAGCATTACTTC
many	TRBV7-9	.	TRBJ2-2	13	CASSGRLPGELFF	TGTGCCAGCAGCGGGAGACTACCCGGGGAGCTGTTTTTT
few	TRBV29-1	.	TRBJ2-5	13	CSAESWVRETQYF	TGCAGCGCCGAATCCTGGGTTAGGGAGACCCAGTACTTC
many	TRBV7-9	.	TRBJ2-5	13	CASSPSGVETQYF	TGTGCCAGCAGCCCCTCAGGGGTAGAGACCCAGTACTTC